The sequence of this TCR beta chain was determined in a study of a mutant IDH1 vaccine in newly diagnosed glioma. About the research overall: Vaccines were begun 4-6 weeks after radiotherapy alone, or with temozolomide cycles. Averaging roughly 40 years of age, treated patients were about 60% male and around 40% female. Study observations and caveats: There were vaccine-induced immune responses in more than 85% of the patients.

Time point indicated: week 11, during vaccination. Vaccination used 300 ug of mutant IDH1 20-mer peptide per dose, with topical imiquimod. This clone was recorded only once. Antigen: not known. The CDR3 length is 17 residues. Germline V gene data show CDR1 as LGHNA and CDR2 as YSLEER. V lost 4 bases to trimming and J lost 0 bases, with 15 bases between them. This table comes from immunoSEQ multiplex PCR, and its TCRdb copy is limited to in-frame clones, with some not included. The profile covers roughly 130,000 clones, with around 80% appearing a single time and 5.5% taken by the ten largest. This TCR was sampled from a man aged 40-49 years with glioma. The chain is built from TRBV4-3 and TRBJ1-4; the D gene is possibly TRBD1 (5 bases). Source: PBMCs, taken from a glioma patient whose treatment included an IDH1 peptide vaccine. CDR3 loop: CASSLSGTTATNEKLFF. Written as DNA, the CDR3 is TGCGCCAGCAGCCTAAGTGGGACGACAGCAACTAATGAAAAACTGTTTTTT.